The sequence of this T cell receptor beta chain was determined in a study of blood T cells in healthy people across ages. Germline-derived CDR1 and CDR2 are SGHTA and FQGNSA. CDR3 size: 16 residues. V lost 5 bases, J lost 6 bases, and 6 bases stayed unmatched. The use of a sample-barcoded 5' primer and a J-beta primer mix characterized a second PCR of 7 to 11 cycles. MiXCR, applied by TCRdb to the 5' RACE reads, yields one record per CDR3 protein. This sample has approximately 810,000 distinct CDR3 sequences; around 30% occur once, and the top ten carry roughly 17%. This clonotype has a count of ten or more.

The gene calls are TRBV7-2 and TRBJ2-1, with TRBD2 matching over 14 bases. The source material was blood. The receptor comes from a woman of 80 years or more in good health. For the CDR3, the DNA is TGTGCCAGCAGCAAGACTAGCGGGGGGGCCATCAATGAGCAGTTCTTC. It encodes CASSKTSGGAINEQFF.